This TCR beta chain was retrieved from a study of CD8 T cells in Susac syndrome. Sequencing of TCR beta covered CD8+ and CD4+ T cells obtained from blood. The multiple sclerosis control cohort comprised treatment-naive individuals presenting with stable or active relapsing-remitting disease. The J segment lost 8 bases and the V segment lost 5 bases, leaving 8 bases of the junction unmatched. The CDR3 has 15 residues. CDR1 SGHVS and CDR2 FQNEAQ come from the germline V gene. When the RNA was reverse transcribed, random hexamers were used with an input of roughly 0.5 to 1 ug. It was immunoSEQ multiplex PCR that amplified TCR beta CDR3 across 54 Vbeta and 13 Jbeta. Each CDR3 protein is one row after TCRdb ran MiXCR on the immunoSEQ multiplex PCR reads. The repertoire consists of about 300,000 distinct CDR3 sequences, with approximately 85% occurring once and the leading ten covering over 0.1%.

The sequence came from a human donor with multiple sclerosis. V usage is TRBV7-8 and J usage is TRBJ2-1; TRBD2 matches at 11 bases. The sequenced sample consisted of CD8+ T cells from PBMCs. CDR3 amino acids: CASSHVLAGVDEQFF. DNA of the CDR3: TGTGCCAGCAGCCACGTACTAGCGGGAGTTGATGAGCAGTTCTTC. The full variable domain, in which reference TRBV7-8 and TRBJ2-1 provide the parts outside the CDR3, is GAGVSQSPRYKVAKRGQDVALRCDPISGHVSLFWYQQALGQGPEFLTYFQNEAQLDKSGLPSDRFFAERPEGSVSTLKIQRTQQEDSAVYLCASSHVLAGVDEQFFGPGTRLTVL.